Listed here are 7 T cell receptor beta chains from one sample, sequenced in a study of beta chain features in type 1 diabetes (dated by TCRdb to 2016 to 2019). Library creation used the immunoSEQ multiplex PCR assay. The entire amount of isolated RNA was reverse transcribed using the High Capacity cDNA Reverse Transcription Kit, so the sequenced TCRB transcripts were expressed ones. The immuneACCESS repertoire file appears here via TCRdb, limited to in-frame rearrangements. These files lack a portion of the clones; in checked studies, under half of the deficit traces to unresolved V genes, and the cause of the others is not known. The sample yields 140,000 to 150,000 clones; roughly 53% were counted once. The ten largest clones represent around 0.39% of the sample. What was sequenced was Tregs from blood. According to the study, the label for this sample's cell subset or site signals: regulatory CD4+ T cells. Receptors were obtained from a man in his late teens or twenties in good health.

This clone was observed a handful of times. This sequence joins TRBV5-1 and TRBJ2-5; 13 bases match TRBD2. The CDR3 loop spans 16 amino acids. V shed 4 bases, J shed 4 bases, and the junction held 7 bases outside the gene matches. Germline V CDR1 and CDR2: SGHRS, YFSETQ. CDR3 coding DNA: TGCGCCAGCAGCCTTAGGACTAGCGGGAGTTTAGAGACCCAGTACTTC. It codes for CASSLRTSGSLETQYF.

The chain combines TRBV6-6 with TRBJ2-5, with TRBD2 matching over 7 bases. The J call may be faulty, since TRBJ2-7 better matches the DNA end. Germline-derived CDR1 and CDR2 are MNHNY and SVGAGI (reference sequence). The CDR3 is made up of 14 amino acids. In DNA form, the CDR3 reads TGTGCCAGCAGCCGGACTAGGAGCTCCTACGAGCAGTACTTC. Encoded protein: CASSRTRSSYEQYF.

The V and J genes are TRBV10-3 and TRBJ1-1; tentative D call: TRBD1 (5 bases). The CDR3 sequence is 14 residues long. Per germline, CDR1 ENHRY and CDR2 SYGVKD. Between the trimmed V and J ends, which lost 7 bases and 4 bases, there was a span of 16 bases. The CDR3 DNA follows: TGTGCCATCAACCGGGGGGGTGAGGGCACTGAAGCTTTCTTT. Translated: CAINRGGEGTEAFF.

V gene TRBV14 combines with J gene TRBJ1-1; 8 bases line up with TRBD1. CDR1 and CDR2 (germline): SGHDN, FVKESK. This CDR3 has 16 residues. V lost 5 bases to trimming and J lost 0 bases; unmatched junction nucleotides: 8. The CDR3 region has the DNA TGTGCCAGCAGCAAACAGGGGGGGAGCATGAACACTGAAGCTTTCTTT. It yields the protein CASSKQGGSMNTEAFF. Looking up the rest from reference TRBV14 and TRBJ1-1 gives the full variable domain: EAGVTQFPSHSVIEKGQTVTLRCDPISGHDNLYWYRRVMGKEIKFLLHFVKESKQDESGMPNNRFLAERTGGTYSTLKVQPAELEDSGVYFCASSKQGGSMNTEAFFGQGTRLTVV.

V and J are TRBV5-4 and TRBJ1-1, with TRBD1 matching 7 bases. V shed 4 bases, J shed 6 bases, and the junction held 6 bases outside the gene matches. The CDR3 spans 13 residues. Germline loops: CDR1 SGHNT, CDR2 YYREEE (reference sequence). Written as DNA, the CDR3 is TGTGCCAGCAGCCACAGGGGAATATCTGAAGCTTTCTTT. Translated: CASSHRGISEAFF.

For the CDR3, the DNA is TGTGCCAGCAGCTTCTTTCGGGATCTACTTTACAATGAGCAGTTCTTC. This translates into CASSFFRDLLYNEQFF. The J gene is TRBJ2-1, the V gene TRBV7-2, with a weak D call TRBD2 (5 bases). Per the germline V gene, CDR1 is SGHTA and CDR2 is FQGNSA. V dropped 3 bases and J dropped 4 bases, with 16 bases sitting between them. The CDR3 covers 16 residues.

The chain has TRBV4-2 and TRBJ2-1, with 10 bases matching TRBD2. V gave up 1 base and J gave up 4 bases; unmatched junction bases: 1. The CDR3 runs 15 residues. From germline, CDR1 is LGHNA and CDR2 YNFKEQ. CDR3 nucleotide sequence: TGTGCCAGCAGCCAAGGGACTAGCGGTTACAATGAGCAGTTCTTC. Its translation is CASSQGTSGYNEQFF.